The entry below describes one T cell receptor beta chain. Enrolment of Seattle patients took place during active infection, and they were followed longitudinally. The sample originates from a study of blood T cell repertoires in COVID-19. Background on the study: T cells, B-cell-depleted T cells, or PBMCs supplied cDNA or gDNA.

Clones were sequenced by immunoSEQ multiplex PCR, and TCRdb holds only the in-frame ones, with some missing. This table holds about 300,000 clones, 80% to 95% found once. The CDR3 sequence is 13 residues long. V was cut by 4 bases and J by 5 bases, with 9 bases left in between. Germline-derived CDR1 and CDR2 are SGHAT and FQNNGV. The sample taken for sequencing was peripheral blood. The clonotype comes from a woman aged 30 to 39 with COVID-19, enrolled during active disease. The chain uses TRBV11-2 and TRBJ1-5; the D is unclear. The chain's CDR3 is CASSSRLDQPQHF. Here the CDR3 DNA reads TGTGCCAGCAGCTCGCGACTAGATCAGCCCCAGCATTTT. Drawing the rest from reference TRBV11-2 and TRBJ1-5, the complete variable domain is EAGVAQSPRYKIIEKRQSVAFWCNPISGHATLYWYQQILGQGPKLLIQFQNNGVVDDSQLPKDRFSAERLKGVDSTLKIQPAKLEDSAVYLCASSSRLDQPQHFGDGTRLSIL.